The clone carrying this T cell receptor (beta chain) occurred a few times. As yet, its antigen is unknown. Germline trimming cut 6 bases from V and 6 bases from J; bases unmatched to any gene: 7. CDR1 is MNHEY and CDR2 is SVGAGI in the germline V gene. This CDR3 comprises 15 residues. The sample originates from a study of CD8+ T cells in alopecia areata. Treatment given: oral pan-JAK inhibitor, 5-10 mg twice daily. Broader study findings: For patients receiving tofacitinib, scalp clonality and expanded CD8+ clones among the top 100 significantly decreased. Across lesional scalp, and particularly alopecia totalis/universalis, clonality surpassed that of normal scalp.

Investigators isolated RNA and reverse transcribed it into cDNA to act as the sequencing template. The table came from immunoSEQ multiplex PCR; TCRdb's copy has only in-frame clones and leaves some out. Of 200,000 to 250,000 clones in the sample, around two fifths were seen once. The specimen was CD4+ T cells sorted from blood, collected at approximately week 31, from a patient treated with tofacitinib. The sequence was collected from a human donor with alopecia areata. V gene TRBV6-5 combines with J gene TRBJ2-1; 11 bases map to TRBD2. The CDR3 is CASSRSGRASNEQFF. The DNA of the CDR3 is TGTGCCAGCAGCCGTAGCGGGAGGGCTAGCAATGAGCAGTTCTTC.